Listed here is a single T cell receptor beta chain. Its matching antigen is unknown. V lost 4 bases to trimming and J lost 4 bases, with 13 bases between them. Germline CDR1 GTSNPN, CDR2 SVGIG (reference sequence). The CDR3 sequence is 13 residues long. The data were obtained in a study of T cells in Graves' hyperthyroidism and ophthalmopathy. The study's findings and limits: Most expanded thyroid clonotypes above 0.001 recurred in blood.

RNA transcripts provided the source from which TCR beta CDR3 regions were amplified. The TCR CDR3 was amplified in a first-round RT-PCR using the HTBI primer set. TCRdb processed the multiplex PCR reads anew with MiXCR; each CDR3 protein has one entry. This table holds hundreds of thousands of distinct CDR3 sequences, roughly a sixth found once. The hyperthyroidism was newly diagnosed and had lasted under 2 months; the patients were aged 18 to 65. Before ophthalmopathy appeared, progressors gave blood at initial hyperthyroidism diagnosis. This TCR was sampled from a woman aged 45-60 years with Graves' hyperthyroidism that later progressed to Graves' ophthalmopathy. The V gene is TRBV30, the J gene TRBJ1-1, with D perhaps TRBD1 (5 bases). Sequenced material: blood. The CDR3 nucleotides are TGTGCCTGGATGAGACAGACGAGCACTGAAGCTTTCTTT. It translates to CAWMRQTSTEAFF.